Listed below are T cell receptor beta chains from one sample, sequenced in a study of cytomegalovirus exposure and HLA in healthy donors. TCRdb's copy holds only in-frame clones and misses some; the assay was immunoSEQ multiplex PCR. The table has around 100,000 clones, almost 80% seen once. The sequenced material came from PBMCs. The receptors shown here come from a man aged 45-65 years in good health and CMV-seropositive. The CDR3 runs from the conserved cysteine through the conserved F or W. The D gene is left open where the match is weak. Some rows mark clone size as missing; the rest say once, few, many or name a class of expanded clone.

TRBV4-3	.	.	TRBJ2-2	TGCGCCAGCAGCCAAGGGCGTAGCAGGGAAATTATCGGGGAGCTGTTTTTT	CASSQGRSREIIGELFF
TRBV2	.	TRBD1	TRBJ2-1	TGTGCCAGCAGCAAGAATCTGTTGGGGACAGGGGGTATCGGGAGCTCCTACAATGAGCAGTTCTTC	CASSKNLLGTGGIGSSYNEQFF
TRBV5-4	.	TRBD2	TRBJ2-3	TGTGCCAGCAGCTTGGGGCGGGAGGCCCACACAGATACGCAGTATTTT	CASSLGREAHTDTQYF
TRBV18	few	TRBD2	TRBJ2-1	TGTGCCAGCTCACCCCCTGGCGGACTAGCCCGGAATGAGCAGTTCTTC	CASSPPGGLARNEQFF
TRBV4-3	.	.	TRBJ2-1	TGCGCCAGCAGCCAAGATCCTAGCTATGGTGAGCAGTTCTTC	CASSQDPSYGEQFF
TRBV7-8	.	TRBD1	TRBJ2-5	TGTGCCAGCAGCTTACGGGACAGGGGGGATGAGACCCAGTACTTC	CASSLRDRGDETQYF
TRBV6-5	few	TRBD1	TRBJ1-1	TGTGCCAGCAGTAGACGACAGGGTGAAGCTTTCTTT	CASSRRQGEAFF
TRBV25-1	.	TRBD2	TRBJ2-7	TGTGCCAGCAGTGGGGGACTAGCGGGAGCCAACGAGCAGTACTTC	CASSGGLAGANEQYF
TRBV5-5	.	TRBD1	TRBJ2-2	TGTGCCAGCAGCTTGACAGGGGGAAGCACCGGGGAGCTGTTTTTT	CASSLTGGSTGELFF
TRBV4-3	.	TRBD1	TRBJ2-3	TGCGCCAGCAGCCACCTTCATGGACAGGGAGTAGATACGCAGTATTTT	CASSHLHGQGVDTQYF
TRBV30	.	TRBD2	TRBJ2-1	TGTGCCTGGACCAGCGGGAGGGGGTATGAGCAGTTCTTC	CAWTSGRGYEQFF
TRBV9	few	.	TRBJ1-5	TGTGCCAGCAGCGTAGATACAAATCAGCCCCAGCATTTT	CASSVDTNQPQHF
TRBV6-6	.	TRBD2	TRBJ2-3	TGTGCCAGCAGTTACTCGGTAGGGACTACCGCAGATACGCAGTATTTT	CASSYSVGTTADTQYF
TRBV10-3	.	TRBD1	TRBJ2-5	TGTGCCATCAGTGACGACAGGGGGCTAGAGACCCAGTACTTC	CAISDDRGLETQYF
TRBV2	.	TRBD2	TRBJ2-1	TGTGCCAGCAGTCCGTCTCTAGCGGGAGGGAAGCAGTTCTTC	CASSPSLAGGKQFF
TRBV30	few	.	TRBJ2-7	TGTGCCTGGAGTCGGTCCTACGAGCAGTACTTC	CAWSRSYEQYF
TRBV19	.	TRBD1	TRBJ2-7	TGTGCCAGTAGTACAACCGGGACAGCAAGCTCCTACGAGCAGTACTTC	CASSTTGTASSYEQYF
TRBV28	.	TRBD1	TRBJ2-1	TGTGCCAGCAGATCGACCGGGACAGGGGGATACCGGCCGGAGCAGTTCTTC	CASRSTGTGGYRPEQFF
TRBV28	.	TRBD2	TRBJ2-7	TGTGCCAGCAGTACAAGCGGGAGTTTCTACGAGCAGTACTTC	CASSTSGSFYEQYF
TRBV29-1	.	.	TRBJ2-7	TGCAGCGTTGATTTTGGTAGCGAGCAGTACTTC	CSVDFGSEQYF
TRBV30	.	.	TRBJ2-4	TGTGCCTGGAGGGTCGGAAACATTCAGTACTTC	CAWRVGNIQYF
TRBV28	.	.	TRBJ2-5	TGTGCCAGCAGGTCGAGAGAGACCCAGTACTTC	CASRSRETQYF
TRBV2	.	.	TRBJ2-7	TGTGCCAGCAATATCAGGCGTGGCGAGCAGTACTTC	CASNIRRGEQYF
TRBV5-1	.	TRBD2	TRBJ2-3	TGCGCCAGCGCCGCGGGGGTTGCGATGGAGGATACGCAGTATTTT	CASAAGVAMEDTQYF
TRBV10-3	.	TRBD1	TRBJ1-1	TGTGCCATCAGTGAGCCGGACAGGGGGCACACTGAAGCTTTCTTT	CAISEPDRGHTEAFF
TRBV5-6	.	TRBD2	TRBJ2-7	TGTGCCAGCAGCGGTCCGGGACTAGCTGACTACGAGCAGTACTTC	CASSGPGLADYEQYF
TRBV7-9	.	.	TRBJ1-4	TGTGCCAGCAGCCCTCTCCAGCGTGCAACTAATGAAAAACTGTTTTTT	CASSPLQRATNEKLFF
TRBV11-3	.	.	TRBJ2-2	TGTGCCAGCAGCTTACGGGGAATCGGGGAGCTGTTTTTT	CASSLRGIGELFF
TRBV28	.	.	TRBJ2-4	TGTGCCAGCAGTTTCCCGTCCAGGGCCAAAAACATTCAGTACTTC	CASSFPSRAKNIQYF
TRBV5-1	.	TRBD1	TRBJ1-6	TGCGCCAGCAGCTTGGGGCAGGGGGCAAGGGACTATAATTCACCCCTCCACTTT	CASSLGQGARDYNSPLHF
TRBV7-9	once	TRBD1	TRBJ2-2	TGTGCCAGCAGCCTACCGACAGGGGGCATGACCGGGGAGCTGTTTTTT	CASSLPTGGMTGELFF
TRBV10-3	.	.	TRBJ1-4	TGTGCCATCAGTGAGTCGGAGGGGCGAAGTGCAACTAATGAAAAACTGTTTTTT	CAISESEGRSATNEKLFF
TRBV7-9	.	TRBD1	TRBJ2-1	TGTGCCAGCAGCCGGACCGGGACAGGGGGGCTCGGGGAGCAGTTCTTC	CASSRTGTGGLGEQFF
TRBV19	once	.	TRBJ1-1	TGTGCCAGTCACGCCTGGGCGGGGAACACTGAAGCTTTCTTT	CASHAWAGNTEAFF
TRBV5-1	.	.	TRBJ2-5	TGCGCCAGCAGCTTTAACTCCTTAGAGACCCAGTACTTC	CASSFNSLETQYF
TRBV30	few	TRBD2	TRBJ2-1	TGTGCCTGGAGTAAAGCCCTAGCGGGAGGGCGGAATGAGCAGTTCTTC	CAWSKALAGGRNEQFF
TRBV7-3	.	.	TRBJ1-4	TGTGCCAGCAGCTTAGTGTTGGAGACCTATAATGAAAAACTGTTTTTT	CASSLVLETYNEKLFF
TRBV5-1	.	.	TRBJ2-3	TGCGCCAGCAGCCCCGCAGGTTACTCGTTCACAGATACGCAGTATTTT	CASSPAGYSFTDTQYF
TRBV23-1	.	TRBD1	TRBJ1-5	TGCGCCAGCAGCGAACAGGGGAGTTTT	CASSEQGSF
TRBV21-1	.	.	TRBJ2-1	TGTGCCAGCACCACTAGCGGGAGCTCCTACAATGAGCAGTTCTTC	CASTTSGSSYNEQFF
TRBV29-1	.	.	TRBJ2-2	TGCAGCGTTGCCCCACGGACCGGGGAGCTGTTTTTT	CSVAPRTGELFF
TRBV18	.	TRBD1	TRBJ2-1	TGTGCCAGCAAGCCACGGGACAGGGTAGGTGAGCAGTTCTTC	CASKPRDRVGEQFF
TRBV4-3	.	.	TRBJ2-2	TGCGCCAGCAGGGAAGGAGGGTTCACCGGGGAGCTGTTTTTT	CASREGGFTGELFF
TRBV7-6	few	.	TRBJ2-2	TGTGCCAGCAGCTTAGTAGGGACACAATTCACCGGGGAGCTGTTTTTT	CASSLVGTQFTGELFF
TRBV5-1	.	TRBD2	TRBJ2-2	TGCGCCAGCAGCTTACTAGCGGACTCGAACACCGGGGAGCTGTTTTTT	CASSLLADSNTGELFF
TRBV5-1	.	TRBD2	TRBJ2-5	TGCGCCAGCAGCAAGGGACTAGCGGGAGGGTTAGAGACCCAGTACTTC	CASSKGLAGGLETQYF
TRBV27	.	TRBD1	TRBJ2-7	TGTGCCAGCAGTCGGGACAGGAACAGCTACGAGCAGTACTTC	CASSRDRNSYEQYF
TRBV7-9	.	.	TRBJ2-2	TGTGCCAGCAGCTTTTCAGGGGCCACCGGGGAGCTGTTTTTT	CASSFSGATGELFF
TRBV6-5	.	.	TRBJ2-2	TGTGCCAGCAGTCGAGATACCGGGGAGCTGTTTTTT	CASSRDTGELFF
TRBV28	.	TRBD1	TRBJ1-4	TGTGCCAGCAGTTTAAACCAGGGGGCCTCTAATGAAAAACTGTTTTTT	CASSLNQGASNEKLFF
TRBV6-8	few	.	TRBJ1-1	TGTGCCAGCAGTGAACGGGAAGCTTTCTTT	CASSEREAFF
TRBV7-3	.	TRBD2	TRBJ2-1	TGTGCCAGCAGTCCCACCGGGACTAGCGGGAAGGCCTACAATGAGCAGTTCTTC	CASSPTGTSGKAYNEQFF
TRBV5-1	few	TRBD1	TRBJ2-7	TGCGCCAGCACAACCGGGACAGGGGGCTACGAGCAGTACTTC	CASTTGTGGYEQYF
TRBV20-1	.	.	TRBJ2-1	TGCAGTGCTATATACAATGAGCAGTTCTTC	CSAIYNEQFF